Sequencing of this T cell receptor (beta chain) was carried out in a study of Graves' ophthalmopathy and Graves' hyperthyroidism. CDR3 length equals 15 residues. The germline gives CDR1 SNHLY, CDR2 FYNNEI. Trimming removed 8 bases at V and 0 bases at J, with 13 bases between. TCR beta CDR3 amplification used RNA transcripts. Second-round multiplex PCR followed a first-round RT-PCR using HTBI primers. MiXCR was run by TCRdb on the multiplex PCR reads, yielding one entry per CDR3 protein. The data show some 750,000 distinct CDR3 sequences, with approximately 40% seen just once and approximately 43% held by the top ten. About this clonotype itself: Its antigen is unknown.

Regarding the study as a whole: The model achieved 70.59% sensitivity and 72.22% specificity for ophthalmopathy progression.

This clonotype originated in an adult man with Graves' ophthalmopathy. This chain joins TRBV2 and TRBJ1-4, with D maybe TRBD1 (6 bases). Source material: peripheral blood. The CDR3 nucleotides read TGTGCCAGCTCACCAGGGGTAACAACTAATGAAAAACTGTTTTTT. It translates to CASSPGVTTNEKLFF.